This entry lists 28 T cell receptor beta chains sequenced from one sample in a study of shared clonotypes between healthy human individuals. Clones were sequenced by immunoSEQ multiplex PCR, and TCRdb holds only the in-frame ones, with some missing. Found here are about 1.5 million clones, approximately 98% of them singletons; the top ten hold roughly 0.42%. Sequenced: naive CD4+ T cells sorted from blood. Subset specified: CD45RA+ positively selected. The receptor source for this set is a man under 40 in good health.

This chain connects TRBV2 to TRBJ1-2, with D uncertain. V lost 7 bases and J lost 4, with 13 bases in between. CDR3 size: 13 residues. From germline, CDR1 is SNHLY and CDR2 FYNNEI. In nucleotides, the CDR3 is TGTGCCAGCAATATACGACGGATCTATGGCTACACCTTC. Translating gives CASNIRRIYGYTF.

This clone was observed once. The chain carries TRBV5-1 and TRBJ1-4, with 8 nucleotides matching TRBD1. The CDR3 length is 14 residues. Unmatched junction bases numbered 6, after V lost 3 bases and J lost 8 bases. Germline CDR1 is SGHRS and CDR2 is YFSETQ. The CDR3 loop reads CASSSDRAGEKLFF. As DNA, the CDR3 is TGCGCCAGCAGCTCGGACAGGGCGGGAGAAAAACTGTTTTTT.

The chain carries TRBV6-6 and TRBJ1-5; D possibly corresponds to TRBD1 (5 bases). CDR1 and CDR2 (germline): MNHNY, SVGAGI (reference sequence). The CDR3 length is 16 residues. The V and J ends lost 1 base and 1 base respectively, with 11 bases between them. CDR3 in DNA: TGTGCCAGCAGTTACTTCGGGGCGGAGAGCAATCAGCCCCAGCATTTT. Its translation: CASSYFGAESNQPQHF.

The rearrangement joins TRBV5-1 to TRBJ2-7, with 7 bases fitting TRBD1. Germline values: CDR1 SGHRS, CDR2 YFSETQ. The CDR3 has 15 residues. V lost 4 bases to trimming and J lost 5 bases; unmatched junction nucleotides: 12. Here the CDR3 DNA reads TGCGCCAGCAGCACGGGACGGGACAGTAGCCACGAGCAGTACTTC. Protein: CASSTGRDSSHEQYF.

This chain joins TRBV6-5 and TRBJ2-2; 10 positions agree with TRBD1. Looked up from germline, CDR1 is MNHEY and CDR2 is SVGAGI. The CDR3 is 15 residues long. The ends lost 6 bases at V and 7 bases at J; junction bases unmatched: 8. The chain's CDR3 is CASRRGQGDRGELFF. The CDR3 DNA reads TGTGCCAGCAGAAGAGGACAGGGGGATCGCGGGGAGCTGTTTTTT.

A few counts support this clone. Distinct nucleotide sequences in the sample also encode this CDR3. The chain combines TRBV7-2 with TRBJ2-7, with D uncertain. Germline V gene sequence: CDR1 SGHTA, CDR2 FQGNSA. CDR3 length: 11 amino acids. With 4 bases removed from V and 4 bases from J, the gap between germline ends came to 5 bases. The CDR3 region is CASSSKYEQYF. CDR3 bases: TGTGCCAGCAGCTCGAAATACGAGCAGTACTTC.

The chain links TRBV5-1 to TRBJ2-6; 9 bases fit TRBD1. The CDR3 runs to 20 residues. Losses at the gene ends were 0 bases for V and 1 base for J; bases not matched to a gene: 11. Per the germline V gene, CDR1 is SGHRS and CDR2 is YFSETQ. The CDR3 is CASSLARIGTGPSGANVLTF. In DNA, the CDR3 is TGCGCCAGCAGCTTGGCCCGGATCGGGACAGGGCCATCTGGGGCCAACGTCCTGACTTTC.

The chain combines TRBV25-1 with TRBJ2-3; D tentatively reads TRBD1 or TRBD2 (6 bases each). CDR3 length: 16 residues. Germline CDR1 is MGHDK and CDR2 is SYGVNS. V gave up 6 bases and J gave up 0 bases, with 16 bases separating them. CDR3 DNA: TGTGCCAGCAGCGACGGGGGCGCCTCTAGCACAGATACGCAGTATTTT. Its translation: CASSDGGASSTDTQYF.

This chain joins TRBV10-2 and TRBJ2-5; D tentatively reads TRBD1 or TRBD2 (5 bases each). Trimming removed 8 bases from V and 2 bases from J, with 12 bases in between. Germline CDR1 and CDR2: WSHSY and SAAADI. This CDR3 is built from 13 residues. CDR3 DNA sequence: TGCGCCAGCGGGACCTGGGGACAAGAGACCCAGTACTTC. As protein: CASGTWGQETQYF.

Concerning this clone itself: This sample also contains other DNA sequences that code for the same CDR3. The V gene is TRBV18, the J gene TRBJ1-2; D ambiguous. Trimming stripped 0 bases from V and 8 bases from J, with 7 bases between. This CDR3 is 12 amino acids long. Germline CDR1 and CDR2: KGHSH and LQKENI. CDR3 DNA: TGTGCCAGCTCACCACCGACTGGCGGCTACACCTTC. Protein: CASSPPTGGYTF.

V usage is TRBV10-1 and J usage is TRBJ2-4; weak D call: TRBD2 (6 bases). Trimming pared 0 bases from V and 9 bases from J, leaving 9 bases between. Per the germline V gene, CDR1 is WNHNN and CDR2 is SYGVQD (reference sequence). This CDR3 contains 13 residues. CDR3 protein: CASSESRRGIQYF. The DNA for the CDR3 is TGCGCCAGCAGTGAGTCCAGGAGGGGCATTCAGTACTTC.

The V gene is TRBV7-2, the J gene TRBJ2-7; D is ambiguous. V lost 3 bases to trimming and J lost 0 bases, with 9 bases between them. Germline values: CDR1 SGHTA, CDR2 FQGNSA. The CDR3 is 14 amino acids. CDR3 loop: CASSFEASSYEQYF. In DNA, the CDR3 is TGTGCCAGCAGCTTTGAGGCGAGCTCCTACGAGCAGTACTTC.

This clone was picked up a small number of times. This chain connects TRBV10-3 to TRBJ2-2, with D possibly matching TRBD1 (5 bases). The CDR3 is 13 residues long. The V end was cut by 4 bases, the J end by 7 bases, with 10 bases between. Germline V gene data show CDR1 as ENHRY and CDR2 as SYGVKD. For the CDR3, the DNA is TGTGCCATCAGTGGGGGCCGTGGCGGGGAGCTGTTTTTT. Its protein is CAISGGRGGELFF.

The chain links TRBV10-1 to TRBJ2-1; 9 nucleotides agree with TRBD1. The CDR3 has 14 residues. Trimming removed 8 bases from V and 6 bases from J; junction bases left unmatched: 8. Germline V CDR1 and CDR2: WNHNN, SYGVQD (reference sequence). The CDR3: CASGTGGPSNEQFF. In DNA, the CDR3 is TGCGCCAGCGGAACAGGGGGCCCGAGCAATGAGCAGTTCTTC.

The chain recombines TRBV5-1 with TRBJ2-5; TRBD2 matches at 7 bases. V trimming: 2 bases; J trimming: 5 bases; junction bases outside the gene matches: 9. Germline loops: CDR1 SGHRS, CDR2 YFSETQ. The CDR3 sequence is 15 residues long. CDR3 in amino acids: CASSFRAGPGETQYF. CDR3 DNA sequence: TGCGCCAGCAGCTTTCGAGCGGGGCCGGGGGAGACCCAGTACTTC. The full variable domain, completed using reference TRBV5-1 and TRBJ2-5, is KAGVTQTPRYLIKTRGQQVTLSCSPISGHRSVSWYQQTPGQGLQFLFEYFSETQRNKGNFPGRFSGRQFSNSRSEMNVSTLELGDSALYLCASSFRAGPGETQYFGPGTRLLVL.

Points on this clone: Other DNA sequences in the same sample also yield this CDR3. The rearrangement links TRBV19 to TRBJ2-3; TRBD2 is a possible D gene (6 bases). This CDR3 is 14 amino acids long. Germline V gene data show CDR1 as LNHDA and CDR2 as SQIVND (reference sequence). Trimming took 3 bases from V and 1 from J, leaving 8 bases between them. CDR3 coding DNA: TGTGCCAGTAGTATTGAGCGGGGCACAGATACGCAGTATTTT. Translation gives CASSIERGTDTQYF.

The chain joins TRBV6-1 to TRBJ1-5; the D gene is possibly TRBD1 (5 bases). Germline-derived CDR1 and CDR2 are MNHNS and SASEGT. V was shortened by 5 bases and J by 7 bases, with 15 bases between the two germline ends. The length of the CDR3 is 14 residues. The CDR3 region has the DNA TGTGCCAGCAGTTATCGACAGAGTATCCAGCCCCAGCATTTT. Its protein is CASSYRQSIQPQHF.

The chain recombines TRBV6-6 with TRBJ2-1; the D gene is possibly TRBD1 (5 bases). This CDR3 is built from 12 residues. The germline CDR1 and CDR2 sequences are MNHNY and SVGAGI (reference sequence). Between the trimmed V and J ends, which lost 5 bases and 7 bases, there was a span of 9 bases. The chain's CDR3 is CASSPQGNEQFF. DNA of the CDR3: TGTGCCAGCAGTCCCCAGGGAAATGAGCAGTTCTTC.

This clone appeared a single time. The DNA for the CDR3 is TGCGCCAGCGCCCGCGCTAGTGGGGAGTTCTACGAGCAGTACTTC. As protein: CASARASGEFYEQYF. The chain recombines TRBV5-1 with TRBJ2-7; D is possibly TRBD2 (5 bases). The CDR3 extends over 15 amino acids. Germline V CDR1 and CDR2: SGHRS, YFSETQ. The ends were cut back, 7 bases at V and 3 bases at J, with 20 bases in the middle.

Here the CDR3 reads CASGTTANYGYTF. For the CDR3, the DNA is TGTGCCAGCGGAACAACAGCTAACTATGGCTACACCTTC. The genes are TRBV7-2 and TRBJ1-2, with D uncertain. The CDR3 totals 13 residues. Germline CDR1 and CDR2: SGHTA and FQGNSA. Trimming stripped 8 bases from V and 0 bases from J, with 10 bases between. Full variable domain (missing parts from reference TRBV7-2 and TRBJ1-2): GAGVSQSPSNKVTEKGKDVELRCDPISGHTALYWYRQSLGQGLEFLIYFQGNSAPDKSGLPSDRFSAERTGGSVSTLTIQRTQQEDSAVYLCASGTTANYGYTFGSGTRLTVV.

The table lists this clone with a count of one. The chain carries TRBV18 and TRBJ1-5; 12 bases align to TRBD1. V lost 2 bases and J lost 8; bases outside the gene matches: 7. Germline-derived CDR1 and CDR2 are KGHSH and LQKENI. There are 16 residues in the CDR3. The CDR3 DNA sequence: TGTGCCAGCTCACCATATCGGGGACAGGGGGCTGAGCCCCAGCATTTT. This gives the protein CASSPYRGQGAEPQHF.

This chain links TRBV6-5 with TRBJ1-3; D is uncertain. This CDR3 is 15 amino acids long. The germline gives CDR1 MNHEY, CDR2 SVGAGI. V shed 2 bases and J shed 1 base, with 9 bases lying between them. CDR3 region: CASSYGPSSGNTIYF. The CDR3 DNA reads as TGTGCCAGCAGTTACGGGCCTTCTTCTGGAAACACCATATATTTT.

This rearrangement joins TRBV27 to TRBJ1-2; D is unresolved. Germline V gene sequence: CDR1 MNHEY, CDR2 SMNVEV (reference sequence). V lost 3 bases and J 1 base, leaving 12 bases between the germline ends. The CDR3 has 15 amino acids. The CDR3 reads CASSFAGNHNYGYTF. The CDR3 DNA reads as TGTGCCAGCAGTTTCGCGGGGAATCATAACTATGGCTACACCTTC.

The rearrangement uses TRBV6-5 and TRBJ2-7; 7 bases are shared with TRBD2. Germline CDR1 MNHEY, CDR2 SVGAGI. Trimming removed 0 bases from V and 6 bases from J; junction bases left unmatched: 8. There are 15 residues in the CDR3. Here the CDR3 DNA reads TGTGCCAGCAGTTACTCGCGGGAGTACCGGCTCGAGCAGTACTTC. It codes for CASSYSREYRLEQYF.

The rearrangement links TRBV14 to TRBJ2-7; 7 nucleotides align to TRBD1. The germline gives CDR1 SGHDN, CDR2 FVKESK. V lost 1 base to trimming and J lost 6 bases; unmatched junction nucleotides: 9. This CDR3 is 15 amino acids long. Written as DNA, the CDR3 is TGTGCCAGCAGCCAAGTTTCCCTAGCAGGGGGCGAGCAGTACTTC. Its protein product is CASSQVSLAGGEQYF.

V usage is TRBV6-5 and J usage is TRBJ1-2; weak D call: TRBD1 (5 bases). The V end was cut by 6 bases, the J end by 8 bases, with 16 bases between. CDR3 length: 13 residues. Germline CDR1 is MNHEY and CDR2 is SVGAGI. CDR3 sequence reads: CASRKLPGRGYTF. CDR3 DNA sequence: TGTGCCAGCAGAAAACTACCGGGACGCGGCTACACCTTC.

The chain couples TRBV30 to TRBJ1-2, with D maybe TRBD1 (6 bases). The germline V gene encodes CDR1 GTSNPN and CDR2 SVGIG (reference sequence). CDR3 length: 14 residues. V lost 3 bases to trimming and J lost 5 bases, with 16 bases between them. Here the CDR3 reads CAWSVAQGTYGYTF. For the CDR3, the DNA is TGTGCCTGGAGCGTGGCCCAGGGGACTTATGGCTACACCTTC.

The rearrangement uses TRBV18 and TRBJ1-5; a weak D match, TRBD1 (5 bases). The germline CDR1 and CDR2 sequences are KGHSH and LQKENI. The CDR3 spans 15 residues. V lost 3 bases to trimming and J lost 4 bases, with 13 bases between them. The CDR3 here is CASSPDWGRNQPQHF. The CDR3 bases are TGTGCCAGCTCACCGGATTGGGGGAGGAATCAGCCCCAGCATTTT.